This T cell receptor beta chain was sequenced for a study of PD-1 blockade in classical Hodgkin lymphoma. Across the whole study: Intravenous delivery of nivolumab at 3 mg/kg to patients occurred every 2 weeks. Regarding the study as a whole: Whoever responded completely had baseline diversity much like that seen in newly diagnosed patients. At baseline, newly diagnosed patients reportedly showed less TCR diversity than healthy donors. Exclusion was applied to patients who started nivolumab under 1 year after ASCT.

Data came from immunoSEQ multiplex PCR; TCRdb stores just in-frame clones and leaves some out. Of about 94,000 clones in the sample, roughly 89% were seen once. As concerns this clone: Its antigen is currently unknown.

No patient escaped relapse after autologous stem cell transplantation, and brentuximab vedotin exposure varied. This TCR was recovered from a human donor with classical Hodgkin lymphoma. This specimen consisted of peripheral blood mononuclear cells (PBMCs), obtained before the second cycle of nivolumab.

The chain's CDR3 is CASTNVGTGSNSPLHF. Written as DNA, the CDR3 is TGTGCCAGCACCAACGTTGGGACAGGGAGTAATTCACCCCTCCACTTT. V and J are TRBV6-6 and TRBJ1-6; 9 positions match TRBD1. Germline CDR1 and CDR2: MNHNY and SVGAGI (reference sequence). CDR3 length: 16 amino acids. The junction had 10 bases not matched to a gene; V was cut back by 7 bases and J by 6 bases.